What follows are 10 T cell receptor beta chains derived from one specimen sequenced in a study of T-cell memory formation after mild COVID-19. TCRdb ran MiXCR on the 5' RACE reads and lists one entry per CDR3 protein. Of about 81,000 distinct CDR3 sequences in the sample, 20% to 30% were seen once. Sequenced material: PBMCs or a T cell subset sorted from them (not recorded which). All receptors derive from a man younger than 35 who had mild COVID-19 (a few samples of this study predate the infection). Cell type and time point are not known.

J is TRBJ2-5 and V is TRBV29-1; D remains unclear. CDR3 size: 13 residues. The V and J ends lost 3 bases and 1 base respectively, with 9 bases between them. Germline V lookup: CDR1 SQVTM, CDR2 ANQGSEA. In DNA, the CDR3 is TGCAGCGTTGAGGCTCTGGGCCAAGAGACCCAGTACTTC. Residues: CSVEALGQETQYF.

The chain couples TRBV3-1 to TRBJ1-2; 7 bases are a match to TRBD1. The germline CDR1 and CDR2 sequences are LGHDT and YNNKEL (reference sequence). CDR3 length: 14 residues. The V segment lost 5 bases and the J segment 3 bases; nucleotides outside the gene matches: 6. The CDR3 DNA reads TGTGCCAGCAGCTCCCAGGGGGGAGACTATGGCTACACCTTC. Protein product: CASSSQGGDYGYTF.

This clonotype has a count of ten or more. The chain carries TRBV7-9 and TRBJ2-5, with TRBD2 identical over 8 bases. Germline-derived CDR1 and CDR2 are SEHNR and FQNEAQ (reference sequence). The length of the CDR3 is 15 residues. V lost 5 bases to trimming and J lost 3 bases; unmatched junction nucleotides: 8. The CDR3: CASSPTGGAKETQYF. The CDR3 coding sequence is TGTGCCAGCAGCCCAACGGGGGGGGCTAAAGAGACCCAGTACTTC.

This sequence joins TRBV11-2 and TRBJ2-2; D might be TRBD2 (5 bases). With 2 bases removed from V and 4 bases from J, the gap between germline ends came to 8 bases. The CDR3 is made up of 14 amino acids. The germline CDR1 and CDR2 sequences are SGHAT and FQNNGV. The CDR3, as DNA: TGTGCCAGCAGCTTAACTAGGGCCACCGGGGAGCTGTTTTTT. Amino acids: CASSLTRATGELFF.

The chain carries TRBV2 and TRBJ2-4; 8 nucleotides align to TRBD1. The CDR3 length is 15 residues. Trimming took 8 bases from V and 3 from J; bases not matched to a gene: 9. Germline assignment: CDR1 SNHLY and CDR2 FYNNEI. The CDR3 DNA reads TGTGCCAGCCAGGACAGGGATTATGGCAAAAACATTCAGTACTTC. Translated: CASQDRDYGKNIQYF.

V gene TRBV2 combines with J gene TRBJ2-7; 10 bases fit TRBD1. The CDR3 extends over 17 amino acids. Germline loops: CDR1 SNHLY, CDR2 FYNNEI. V dropped 1 base and J dropped 2; count of bases not matched to a gene: 8. CDR3 nucleotides: TGTGCCAGCAGTGAAGATCGATGGACAGGGGGGACCTACGAGCAGTACTTC. Encoded protein: CASSEDRWTGGTYEQYF.

The rearrangement links TRBV29-1 to TRBJ2-2, with 7 bases that match TRBD2. Germline V CDR1 and CDR2: SQVTM, ANQGSEA. The CDR3 is made up of 12 amino acids. V lost 6 bases and J lost 6; bases outside the gene matches: 4. The CDR3 sequence: CSVRGEAGELFF. Written as DNA, the CDR3 is TGCAGCGTCCGGGGGGAGGCCGGGGAGCTGTTTTTT.

This clonotype has a handful of counts. V usage is TRBV3-1 and J usage is TRBJ1-1; 7 nucleotides align to TRBD1. The V gene's germline CDR1 is LGHDT and CDR2 YNNKEL (reference sequence). V lost 1 base to trimming and J lost 1 base; unmatched junction nucleotides: 0. The CDR3 covers 14 residues. The CDR3 DNA is TGTGCCAGCAGCCAAGGACAGGGGAACACTGAAGCTTTCTTT. This translates into CASSQGQGNTEAFF.

The chain couples TRBV12-5 to TRBJ2-7; D ambiguous. The V end lost 4 bases, the J end lost 2 bases, and 12 bases lay between the germline ends. There are 14 residues in the CDR3. Per the germline V gene, CDR1 is LGHNT and CDR2 is FRNRAP. The chain's CDR3 is CASGSIGVTYEQYF. The CDR3 nucleotides read TGTGCTAGTGGTTCCATTGGGGTTACCTACGAGCAGTACTTC.

This clonotype was observed a few times. At one end the junction does not follow the germline gene, possibly because of a read error. The V and J genes are TRBV20-1 and TRBJ2-1; 9 nucleotides agree with TRBD1. Germline V gene lookup returns CDR1 DFQATT and CDR2 SNEGSKA (reference sequence). This CDR3 has 14 residues. The CDR3 is CSAGEQGAADEQFF. CDR3 nucleotide sequence: TGCAGTGCTGGAGAACAGGGGGCGGCGGATGAGCAGTTCTTC.